The 22 T cell receptor beta chains given below trace back to one sample, sequenced in a study of cytomegalovirus exposure and HLA in healthy donors. The PCR used 60 Vbeta and 13 Jbeta primers. Some clones are missing from TCRdb's copy, which holds only in-frame ones; the method was immunoSEQ multiplex PCR. Of fewer than 150,000 clones in the sample, 85% to 90% are singletons; the top ten hold approximately 6.7%. Sequenced sample: PBMCs. The source is a woman aged 25-40 years in good health and CMV-seropositive.

The chain links TRBV27 to TRBJ2-7; 13 nucleotides match TRBD2. J was trimmed by 4 bases and V by 6 bases; bases with no gene match: 3. The CDR3 totals 14 residues. Germline loops: CDR1 MNHEY, CDR2 SMNVEV (reference sequence). The CDR3, as DNA: TGTGCCAGCAGACTAGCGGGAGGGTTATACGAGCAGTACTTC. Residues: CASRLAGGLYEQYF.

The chain is built from TRBV9 and TRBJ2-1, with D perhaps matching TRBD1 (6 bases). Germline values: CDR1 SGDLS, CDR2 YYNGEE. The V and J ends lost 4 bases and 4 bases respectively, with 18 bases between them. This CDR3 contains 16 residues. The DNA for the CDR3 is TGTGCCAGCAGCATCACATCCGGGACAACTTACAATGAGCAGTTCTTC. This gives the protein CASSITSGTTYNEQFF.

Regarding this clone: At one boundary the junction diverges from the germline segment, which might be a read error. Different DNA sequences within this sample yield the same CDR3. V and J are TRBV28 and TRBJ1-3, with a possible D match to TRBD1 (6 bases). Per germline, CDR1 MDHEN and CDR2 SYDVKM. CDR3 length: 14 amino acids. CDR3 amino acids: CASSDRLSGNTIYF. The DNA for the CDR3 is TGTGCCAGCAGTGACAGGCTCTCTGGGAACACCATATATTTT.

V gene TRBV28 combines with J gene TRBJ1-2; D is ambiguous. From germline, CDR1 is MDHEN and CDR2 SYDVKM. V lost 8 bases to trimming and J lost 6 bases, with 16 bases between them. This CDR3 is 13 amino acids long. CDR3: CASSLQWQNGYTF. The CDR3 DNA sequence: TGTGCCAGCTCCCTGCAGTGGCAGAATGGCTACACCTTC.

V usage is TRBV2 and J usage is TRBJ1-1, with D perhaps TRBD1 (6 bases). This CDR3 has 16 residues. Germline CDR1 reads SNHLY; CDR2 reads FYNNEI. Trimming took 6 bases from V and 3 from J, leaving 20 bases between them. The CDR3 sequence: CASSEYRDEVDTEAFF. Here the CDR3 DNA reads TGTGCCAGCAGCGAATACAGGGACGAGGTGGACACTGAAGCTTTCTTT. Full variable domain (missing parts from reference TRBV2 and TRBJ1-1): EPEVTQTPSHQVTQMGQEVILRCVPISNHLYFYWYRQILGQKVEFLVSFYNNEISEKSEIFDDQFSVERPDGSNFTLKIRSTKLEDSAMYFCASSEYRDEVDTEAFFGQGTRLTVV.

The chain is built from TRBV2 and TRBJ2-1, with TRBD2 identical over 9 bases. Germline V CDR1 and CDR2: SNHLY, FYNNEI. There are 14 residues in the CDR3. With 8 bases clipped from V and 4 bases from J, the junction kept 6 bases outside the gene matches. CDR3 protein: CASGISGGYNEQFF. The CDR3 nucleotides read TGTGCCAGCGGAATTAGCGGGGGTTACAATGAGCAGTTCTTC. The full variable domain, its missing parts supplied by reference TRBV2 and TRBJ2-1, is EPEVTQTPSHQVTQMGQEVILRCVPISNHLYFYWYRQILGQKVEFLVSFYNNEISEKSEIFDDQFSVERPDGSNFTLKIRSTKLEDSAMYFCASGISGGYNEQFFGPGTRLTVL.

The CDR3 DNA sequence: TGTGCCTGGAGTGTAACCGGACTTCTCACAGATACGCAGTATTTT. It codes for CAWSVTGLLTDTQYF. V is TRBV30 and J is TRBJ2-3; D is possibly TRBD2 (5 bases). CDR3 size: 15 residues. Germline CDR1 reads GTSNPN; CDR2 reads SVGIG (reference sequence). Trimming pared 0 bases from V and 2 bases from J, leaving 12 bases between. The complete variable domain, with remaining parts taken from reference TRBV30 and TRBJ2-3, reads SQTIHQWPATLVQPVGSPLSLECTVEGTSNPNLYWYRQAAGRGLQLLFYSVGIGQISSEVPQNLSASRPQDRQFILSSKKLLLSDSGFYLCAWSVTGLLTDTQYFGPGTRLTVL.

Turning to this clone: The identical CDR3 is also encoded by other nucleotide sequences in the sample. The chain recombines TRBV9 with TRBJ2-7; no reliable D call. V gave up 0 bases and J gave up 0 bases, with 13 bases separating them. CDR1 is SGDLS, CDR2 YYNGEE, per germline. CDR3 length equals 16 residues. CDR3 nucleotides: TGTGCCAGCAGCGTAGCTCCACAGAGCCTCTCCTACGAGCAGTACTTC. This codes for CASSVAPQSLSYEQYF.

This chain links TRBV5-1 with TRBJ1-1; 7 bases are shared with TRBD1. This CDR3 is 15 amino acids long. The germline gives CDR1 SGHRS, CDR2 YFSETQ. V shed 2 bases, J shed 4 bases, and the junction held 8 bases outside the gene matches. CDR3 in amino acids: CASSFVTGSPTEAFF. CDR3 DNA sequence: TGCGCCAGCAGCTTCGTGACAGGGAGTCCCACTGAAGCTTTCTTT.

J is TRBJ2-7 and V is TRBV5-1; D may be TRBD1 (7 bases). Looked up from germline, CDR1 is SGHRS and CDR2 is YFSETQ. V dropped 0 bases and J dropped 6 bases, with 13 bases sitting between them. This CDR3 is built from 14 residues. CDR3 loop: CASSLARGDGEQYF. The DNA of the CDR3 is TGCGCCAGCAGCTTGGCCAGGGGGGACGGCGAGCAGTACTTC.

The CDR3 coding sequence is TGTGCCAGTAGTGCCACGGAGGGGGGGACTAGCGGCTTCACAGATACGCAGTATTTT. This translates into CASSATEGGTSGFTDTQYF. The genes are TRBV19 and TRBJ2-3; 11 bases map to TRBD2. The CDR3 spans 19 residues. The V gene end was trimmed by 5 bases and the J gene end by 2 bases; junction bases not matched to a gene: 15. Germline V lookup: CDR1 LNHDA, CDR2 SQIVND (reference sequence).

This chain connects TRBV15 to TRBJ1-4; D is possibly TRBD1 (5 bases). CDR1 is LNHNV, CDR2 YYDKDF, per germline (reference sequence). V shed 3 bases and J shed 8 bases, with 16 bases lying between them. The CDR3 is made up of 15 amino acids. This chain's CDR3 is CATSSYTAGGEKLFF. The CDR3 nucleotides are TGTGCCACCAGCAGTTACACGGCCGGGGGAGAAAAACTGTTTTTT.

The rearrangement uses TRBV28 and TRBJ1-4, with 7 bases aligning to TRBD1. CDR3 length: 16 residues. The V segment lost 7 bases and the J segment 3 bases; nucleotides outside the gene matches: 11. The germline CDR1 and CDR2 sequences are MDHEN and SYDVKM. In DNA, the CDR3 is TGTGCCAGCACCCCTTGGCAGGGGGGATCTAATGAAAAACTGTTTTTT. It translates to CASTPWQGGSNEKLFF.

CDR3 nucleotide sequence: TGCGCCACCAACCCAACGGGTGCGGCCACTGAAGCTTTCTTT. Protein product: CATNPTGAATEAFF. The chain has TRBV29-1 and TRBJ1-1; no clear D. Per the germline V gene, CDR1 is SQVTM and CDR2 is ANQGSEA. CDR3 size: 14 residues.

This chain uses TRBV21-1 with TRBJ1-4; whether TRBD1, the table's D call, matches the DNA was not checked. TRBV21-1 is deemed a pseudogene. The CDR3 length is 17 residues. CDR3 DNA: TGTGCCAGCACATTGGGACAGAGCGCAACAACTAATGAAAAACTGTTTTTT. It specifies CASTLGQSATTNEKLFF.

The V and J genes are TRBV5-1 and TRBJ1-1; 10 bases map to TRBD1. Germline V gene sequence: CDR1 SGHRS, CDR2 YFSETQ. V trimming: 4 bases; J trimming: 3 bases; junction bases outside the gene matches: 3. CDR3 length: 14 amino acids. The CDR3 DNA reads TGCGCCAGCAGCAGACAGGGGGCAGACACTGAAGCTTTCTTT. Translation: CASSRQGADTEAFF.

This clone was seen only a few times. The gene calls are TRBV7-6 and TRBJ1-1; a possible D gene is TRBD1 (6 bases). Per the germline V gene, CDR1 is SGHVS and CDR2 is FNYEAQ. The CDR3 is made up of 17 amino acids. Trimming stripped 2 bases from V and 1 base from J, with 17 bases between. CDR3 DNA sequence: TGTGCCAGCAGCTTAACCCCACAGGGCCACAAGAACACTGAAGCTTTCTTT. It encodes CASSLTPQGHKNTEAFF.

This clone was found a few times. This rearrangement joins TRBV14 to TRBJ2-1; 10 bases fit TRBD2. V was clipped by 1 base and J by 3 bases; unmatched bases: 3. Germline assignment: CDR1 SGHDN and CDR2 FVKESK. The CDR3 runs to 16 residues. In DNA, the CDR3 is TGTGCCAGCAGCCAAGTAGCGGGAGGCCTCTACAATGAGCAGTTCTTC. Amino acid sequence: CASSQVAGGLYNEQFF.

The chain is built from TRBV28 and TRBJ2-1, with 7 bases aligning to TRBD2. The V gene's germline CDR1 is MDHEN and CDR2 SYDVKM. Germline trimming cut 8 bases from V and 3 bases from J; bases unmatched to any gene: 4. The CDR3 consists of 13 residues. The CDR3 loop is CASGQRGYNEQFF. Written as DNA, the CDR3 is TGTGCCAGCGGCCAGCGGGGCTACAATGAGCAGTTCTTC.

This sequence joins TRBV28 and TRBJ1-5; a possible D gene is TRBD1 (5 bases). The V end lost 7 bases, the J end lost 0 bases, and 10 bases lay between the germline ends. Germline lookup yields CDR1 MDHEN and CDR2 SYDVKM. The length of the CDR3 is 14 residues. The CDR3 nucleotides are TGTGCCAGCACCCCGGGGGGTAGCAATCAGCCCCAGCATTTT. The encoded protein is CASTPGGSNQPQHF.

The chain joins TRBV27 to TRBJ1-5; 7 bases map to TRBD1. Germline assignment: CDR1 MNHEY and CDR2 SMNVEV (reference sequence). This CDR3 has 14 residues. Trimming cost V 4 bases and J 6 bases; bases outside gene matches: 6. CDR3 DNA: TGTGCCAGCAGTTGGAAGGGGGCTGGTCAGCCCCAGCATTTT. Translated, it gives CASSWKGAGQPQHF.

V gene TRBV28 combines with J gene TRBJ2-5; TRBD2 agrees at 7 bases. The length of the CDR3 is 16 residues. Trimming cost V 8 bases and J 2 bases; bases outside gene matches: 14. The V gene's germline CDR1 is MDHEN and CDR2 SYDVKM. For the CDR3, the DNA is TGTGCCAGCCCCACCCTTGGGAGGGAGAAACAAGAGACCCAGTACTTC. Translation gives CASPTLGREKQETQYF.